The 11 T cell receptor beta chains below all came from one sample that was sequenced in a study of blood T cell repertoires in COVID-19. Produced via immunoSEQ multiplex PCR; TCRdb's table is partial and in-frame only. Of 200,000 to 300,000 clones listed, more than 75% are singletons. The sample taken for sequencing was peripheral blood. These receptors were obtained from an older woman with COVID-19, enrolled during active disease.

This clone has only one observation. This chain uses TRBV5-1 with TRBJ2-1, with 9 bases aligning to TRBD2. V shed 0 bases and J 9 bases; nucleotides not matched to a gene: 7. In germline, CDR1 is SGHRS, CDR2 YFSETQ. CDR3 size: 15 residues. The CDR3 loop is CASSLEASGIVEQFF. The CDR3 nucleotides are TGCGCCAGCAGCTTGGAGGCTAGCGGGATCGTTGAGCAGTTCTTC.

The J gene is TRBJ1-4, the V gene TRBV5-1; TRBD1 matches at 9 bases. This CDR3 has 14 residues. The germline gives CDR1 SGHRS, CDR2 YFSETQ. J was trimmed by 8 bases and V by 3 bases; bases with no gene match: 5. CDR3 region: CASSSDRGVEKLFF. DNA for the CDR3: TGCGCCAGCAGCTCCGACAGGGGGGTGGAAAAACTGTTTTTT.

The gene calls are TRBV25-1 and TRBJ1-1; 9 bases are shared with TRBD1. Trimming at V came to 8 bases and at J to 1 base, leaving 8 bases not matched to a gene. Germline assignment: CDR1 MGHDK and CDR2 SYGVNS. CDR3 length equals 15 residues. Here the CDR3 DNA reads TGTGCCAGCGGGGAGGACAGGGGAGGGAACACTGAAGCTTTCTTT. Translating gives CASGEDRGGNTEAFF.

The chain is built from TRBV9 and TRBJ2-1; 8 positions agree with TRBD2. The CDR3 extends over 15 amino acids. The ends lost 0 bases at V and 5 bases at J; junction bases unmatched: 4. Looked up from germline, CDR1 is SGDLS and CDR2 is YYNGEE. CDR3 amino acids: CASSVVAGTNNEQFF. The CDR3 nucleotides are TGTGCCAGCAGCGTAGTAGCGGGAACAAACAATGAGCAGTTCTTC.

The genes are TRBV5-5 and TRBJ1-2; D uncertain. The germline V gene has CDR1 SGHKS and CDR2 YYEKEE (reference sequence). There are 12 residues in the CDR3. V was cut by 1 base and J by 5 bases, with 6 bases left in between. The CDR3 protein is CASSLTEYGYTF. As DNA, the CDR3 is TGTGCCAGCAGCTTGACAGAGTATGGCTACACCTTC.

This chain links TRBV20-1 with TRBJ1-2; D remains ambiguous. The ends were cut back, 3 bases at V and 5 bases at J, with 10 bases in the middle. Germline CDR1 is DFQATT and CDR2 is SNEGSKA (reference sequence). This CDR3 has 12 amino acids. CDR3 sequence (DNA): TGCAGTGCTAGTGCAACCAGTTATGGCTACACCTTC. This codes for CSASATSYGYTF.

This rearrangement joins TRBV3-1 (or the pseudogene TRBV3-2) to TRBJ1-2; no reliable D call. This CDR3 has 13 residues. V lost 0 bases to trimming and J lost 4 bases, with 6 bases between them. Germline V gives CDR1 LGHDT, CDR2 YNNKEL (reference sequence). CDR3 region: CASSQDPSYGYTF. The CDR3 DNA reads TGTGCCAGCAGCCAAGACCCGAGCTATGGCTACACCTTC.

The chain uses TRBV30 and TRBJ2-7; the D is unclear. Trimming took 2 bases from V and 6 from J, leaving 11 bases between them. There are 12 residues in the CDR3. Germline V CDR1 and CDR2: GTSNPN, SVGIG (reference sequence). CDR3 DNA sequence: TGTGCCTGGAGTCCCGGAGTCGCCGAGCAGTACTTC. Protein product: CAWSPGVAEQYF. Looking up the rest from reference TRBV30 and TRBJ2-7 gives the full variable domain: SQTIHQWPATLVQPVGSPLSLECTVEGTSNPNLYWYRQAAGRGLQLLFYSVGIGQISSEVPQNLSASRPQDRQFILSSKKLLLSDSGFYLCAWSPGVAEQYFGPGTRLTVT.

V and J are TRBV14 and TRBJ2-1, with a tentative D call TRBD1 (5 bases). Trimming cost V 4 bases and J 9 bases, with 10 bases left between them. Germline V gene data show CDR1 as SGHDN and CDR2 as FVKESK. The CDR3 is made up of 12 amino acids. The CDR3 sequence is CASSPQGFEQFF. In DNA, the CDR3 is TGTGCCAGCAGCCCCCAGGGTTTTGAGCAGTTCTTC.

This chain links TRBV3-1 (or the pseudogene TRBV3-2) with TRBJ1-3; the D is unclear. In germline, CDR1 is LGHDT, CDR2 YNNKEL (reference sequence). This CDR3 region has 12 residues. Between the trimmed V and J ends, which lost 2 bases and 3 bases, there was a span of 2 bases. This CDR3 reads CASSQYGNTIYF. The CDR3 DNA reads TGTGCCAGCAGCCAATATGGAAACACCATATATTTT.

This clone was seen a handful of times. This chain joins TRBV5-1 and TRBJ1-5, with D perhaps TRBD1 (6 bases). Between the trimmed V and J ends, which lost 0 bases and 1 base, there was a span of 8 bases. The CDR3 sequence is 15 residues long. Looked up from germline, CDR1 is SGHRS and CDR2 is YFSETQ. The CDR3: CASSLDTGSNQPQHF. The CDR3 DNA follows: TGCGCCAGCAGCTTGGACACAGGGAGCAATCAGCCCCAGCATTTT.